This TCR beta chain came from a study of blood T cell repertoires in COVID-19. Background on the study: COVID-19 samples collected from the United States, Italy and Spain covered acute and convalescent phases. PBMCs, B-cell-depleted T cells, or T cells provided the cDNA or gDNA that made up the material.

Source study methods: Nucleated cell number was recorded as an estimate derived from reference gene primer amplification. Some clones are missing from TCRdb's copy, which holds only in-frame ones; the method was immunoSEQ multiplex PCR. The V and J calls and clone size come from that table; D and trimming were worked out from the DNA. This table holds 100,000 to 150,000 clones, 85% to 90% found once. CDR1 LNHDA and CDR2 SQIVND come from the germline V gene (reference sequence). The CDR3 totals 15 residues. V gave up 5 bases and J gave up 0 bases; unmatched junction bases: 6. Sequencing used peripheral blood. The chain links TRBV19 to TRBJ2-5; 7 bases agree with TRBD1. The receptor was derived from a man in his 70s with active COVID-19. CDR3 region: CASSPRDSNQETQYF. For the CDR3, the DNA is TGTGCCAGTAGTCCGAGGGACAGCAACCAAGAGACCCAGTACTTC.